This T cell receptor beta chain comes out of a study of human T cells and chemical hapten exposure. At the level of the study: TCR yields differed between samples (mainly from small differences in pooled library volume).

In this sample, this clonotype turned up a few times. Individual cDNA molecules had unique molecular identifiers attached to them by the library. Authors' methods: Per sample, the median was around 100,000 TCRs, with values from roughly 23,000 to 640,000. TCRdb itself ran the reads through MiXCR, one entry per CDR3 protein. V and J calls and clone size were set by TCRdb, not the authors. The profile shows around 120,000 distinct CDR3 sequences, more than 8.5% of them singletons. Germline values: CDR1 KGHSH, CDR2 LQKENI. V lost 2 bases and J 3 bases, leaving 10 bases between the germline ends. The CDR3 runs to 14 residues. Total RNA came from unfractionated whole blood.

Sequencing used whole blood. This chain joins TRBV18 and TRBJ1-1, with unresolved D. This TCR was sampled from a human donor in good health. Some clones in this sample may be carry-over from other donors' samples. The CDR3 sequence is CASSPVRGDTEAFF. The DNA of the CDR3 is TGTGCCAGCTCACCAGTTCGGGGAGACACTGAAGCTTTCTTT.